Below, 24 T cell receptor beta chains from the same sample are listed, as sequenced in a study of blood T cell repertoires in COVID-19. Repertoires were generated with immunoSEQ multiplex PCR, while TCRdb's copy carries only in-frame clones and drops some. The sample includes over 150,000 clones, 70% to 90% of them seen just once. The material sequenced was peripheral blood. Receptors originate from a man between 50 and 59 years old with active or convalescent COVID-19.

This clone has just a few counts. This rearrangement joins TRBV30 to TRBJ1-1; possible D gene TRBD1, 6 bases. V gave up 3 bases and J gave up 1 base, with 9 bases separating them. This CDR3 has 13 residues. Germline lookup yields CDR1 GTSNPN and CDR2 SVGIG (reference sequence). CDR3 protein: CAWSRQENTEAFF. The CDR3 nucleotides are TGTGCCTGGAGCCGACAGGAGAACACTGAAGCTTTCTTT.

V gene TRBV28 combines with J gene TRBJ2-1; TRBD2 is a possible D gene (6 bases). Looked up from germline, CDR1 is MDHEN and CDR2 is SYDVKM. Trimming took 2 bases from V and 5 from J, leaving 13 bases between them. This CDR3 is built from 15 residues. CDR3 amino acids: CASSLRDFADNEQFF. In nucleotides, the CDR3 is TGTGCCAGCAGTTTACGGGACTTCGCGGACAATGAGCAGTTCTTC.

This rearrangement joins TRBV30 to TRBJ1-6; TRBD1 is a possible D gene (5 bases). Trimming cost V 4 bases and J 1 base, with 11 bases left between them. The CDR3 is made up of 15 amino acids. Germline V CDR1 and CDR2: GTSNPN, SVGIG (reference sequence). This CDR3 reads CAWTVGGSYNSPLHF. DNA of the CDR3: TGTGCCTGGACCGTCGGGGGGTCCTATAATTCACCCCTCCACTTT.

V usage is TRBV5-5 and J usage is TRBJ2-7; 8 bases fit TRBD2. CDR1 is SGHKS, CDR2 YYEKEE, per germline (reference sequence). The J segment lost 2 bases and the V segment lost 2 bases, leaving 9 bases of the junction unmatched. The CDR3 loop spans 16 amino acids. Here the CDR3 DNA reads TGTGCCAGCAGCTTACGGGGGGGGGCCCTCACCTACGAGCAGTACTTC. Amino acid sequence: CASSLRGGALTYEQYF.

This sequence joins TRBV10-3 and TRBJ1-3, with 12 bases identical to TRBD1. Germline assignment: CDR1 ENHRY and CDR2 SYGVKD. Trimming removed 8 bases from V and 0 bases from J; junction bases left unmatched: 11. The CDR3 extends over 18 amino acids. As DNA, the CDR3 is TGTGCCATCCGGGGGGGACAGGGGGCTTCTATCTCTGGAAACACCATATATTTT. Translation gives CAIRGGQGASISGNTIYF.

V gene TRBV4-3 combines with J gene TRBJ1-1; 8 bases line up with TRBD1. Looked up from germline, CDR1 is LGHNA and CDR2 is YSLEER. The CDR3 loop spans 15 amino acids. The junction had 2 bases not matched to a gene; V was cut back by 1 base and J by 1 base. The CDR3 loop reads CASSQVGQGNTEAFF. CDR3 sequence (DNA): TGCGCCAGCAGCCAAGTCGGACAGGGGAACACTGAAGCTTTCTTT.

The genes are TRBV18 and TRBJ2-7; 10 nucleotides line up with TRBD1. The CDR3 runs 13 residues. CDR1 is KGHSH, CDR2 LQKENI, per germline. The J segment lost 5 bases and the V segment lost 6 bases, leaving 4 bases of the junction unmatched. The CDR3: CASSTGTGDEQYF. The CDR3 DNA follows: TGTGCCAGCTCTACCGGGACAGGGGACGAGCAGTACTTC.

The chain joins TRBV28 to TRBJ1-2; D ambiguous. The CDR3 sequence is 13 residues long. The V end lost 7 bases, the J end lost 4 bases, and 13 bases lay between the germline ends. Germline loops: CDR1 MDHEN, CDR2 SYDVKM. For the CDR3, the DNA is TGTGCCAGCACCGTGAGGGCAGCCTATGGCTACACCTTC. Amino acids: CASTVRAAYGYTF.

This clone has only a few counts. V usage is TRBV3-1 (or the pseudogene TRBV3-2) and J usage is TRBJ1-2; 8 nucleotides agree with TRBD1. The CDR3 is made up of 14 amino acids. CDR1 LGHDT and CDR2 YNNKEL come from the germline V gene (reference sequence). Trimming at V came to 0 bases and at J to 7 bases, leaving 4 bases not matched to a gene. The CDR3 nucleotides read TGTGCCAGCAGCCAAGATGCGGACAGGGCTGGCTACACCTTC. It is translated as CASSQDADRAGYTF.

The chain recombines TRBV11-2 with TRBJ2-7; D gene unclear. The germline V gene encodes CDR1 SGHAT and CDR2 FQNNGV. Trimming stripped 4 bases from V and 4 bases from J, with 11 bases between. The CDR3 length is 13 residues. The chain's CDR3 is CASSSGVLYEQYF. CDR3 DNA: TGTGCCAGCAGCTCCGGAGTTCTTTACGAGCAGTACTTC. The full variable domain, with the rest looked up from reference TRBV11-2 and TRBJ2-7, is EAGVAQSPRYKIIEKRQSVAFWCNPISGHATLYWYQQILGQGPKLLIQFQNNGVVDDSQLPKDRFSAERLKGVDSTLKIQPAKLEDSAVYLCASSSGVLYEQYFGPGTRLTVT.

V and J are TRBV3-1 (or the pseudogene TRBV3-2) and TRBJ1-1, with TRBD1 matching over 8 bases. The trim removed 4 bases at V and 8 bases at J, leaving 6 bases unmatched. The CDR3 loop spans 13 amino acids. Germline V gene lookup returns CDR1 LGHDT and CDR2 YNNKEL (reference sequence). CDR3 sequence reads: CASSLGQGAEAFF. The CDR3 DNA is TGTGCCAGCAGCCTCGGACAGGGAGCGGAAGCTTTCTTT.

V and J are TRBV4-3 and TRBJ2-3; D uncertain. CDR1 is LGHNA and CDR2 is YSLEER in the germline V gene. The CDR3 totals 13 residues. Trimming pared 4 bases from V and 4 bases from J, leaving 9 bases between. This CDR3 is CASSPQTPDTQYF. In DNA, the CDR3 is TGCGCCAGCAGCCCACAAACCCCAGATACGCAGTATTTT.

This chain connects TRBV10-1 to TRBJ1-1, with 8 bases lining up with TRBD1. The CDR3 runs to 14 residues. The V and J ends lost 1 base and 6 bases, in that order; junction bases with no gene match: 4. The germline gives CDR1 WNHNN, CDR2 SYGVQD (reference sequence). The CDR3 reads CASSEYRGSAEAFF. Here the CDR3 DNA reads TGCGCCAGCAGTGAGTACAGGGGGTCCGCTGAAGCTTTCTTT.

V usage is TRBV12-3 or TRBV12-4 and J usage is TRBJ1-1, with D unclear. There are 13 residues in the CDR3. Trimming removed 4 bases at V and 4 bases at J, with 10 bases between. CDR3 in amino acids: CASSSVAGTEAFF. CDR3 nucleotides: TGTGCCAGCAGTTCGGTAGCCGGCACTGAAGCTTTCTTT.

This sequence joins TRBV5-1 and TRBJ2-1; 8 bases are a match to TRBD2. V was clipped by 0 bases and J by 5 bases; unmatched bases: 4. This CDR3 has 15 residues. Germline CDR1 and CDR2: SGHRS and YFSETQ. The CDR3 region has the DNA TGCGCCAGCAGCTTGGTAACTAGCGGCAACAATGAGCAGTTCTTC. Amino acids: CASSLVTSGNNEQFF.

The chain recombines TRBV5-1 with TRBJ1-5; D is perhaps TRBD1 (5 bases). Trimming left V 9 bases short and J 2 bases short, with 15 bases between. The length of the CDR3 is 14 residues. The germline gives CDR1 SGHRS, CDR2 YFSETQ. This CDR3 is CATTTEPGNQPQHF. As DNA, the CDR3 is TGCGCCACTACGACAGAGCCAGGCAATCAGCCCCAGCATTTT.

The chain couples TRBV7-2 to TRBJ2-7; 12 positions match TRBD2. The germline CDR1 and CDR2 sequences are SGHTA and FQGNSA. The V gene end was trimmed by 2 bases and the J gene end by 3 bases; junction bases not matched to a gene: 5. There are 16 residues in the CDR3. The CDR3 bases are TGTGCCAGCAGCTTACAGGCTAGCGGGGGGGACTACGAGCAGTACTTC. This sequence encodes CASSLQASGGDYEQYF.

V is TRBV28 and J is TRBJ1-2; tentative D call: TRBD1 (6 bases). CDR1 is MDHEN, CDR2 SYDVKM, per germline. The length of the CDR3 is 12 residues. Trimming left V 4 bases short and J 8 bases short, with 11 bases between. This chain's CDR3 is CASSSRGGGYTF. CDR3 nucleotides: TGTGCCAGCAGTTCCCGAGGGGGAGGCTACACCTTC.

The chain couples TRBV30 to TRBJ2-3, with no clear D. Germline assignment: CDR1 GTSNPN and CDR2 SVGIG (reference sequence). Trimming pared 0 bases from V and 2 bases from J, leaving 12 bases between. This CDR3 comprises 15 residues. The CDR3 sequence is CAWSVHSGPTDTQYF. CDR3 sequence (DNA): TGTGCCTGGAGTGTCCACTCAGGTCCCACAGATACGCAGTATTTT.

The count of this clone is one. This sequence joins TRBV10-1 and TRBJ2-7, with 9 nucleotides matching TRBD1. V was pared by 8 bases and J by 4 bases, with 15 bases of the junction left unmatched. Germline assignment: CDR1 WNHNN and CDR2 SYGVQD (reference sequence). The CDR3 covers 16 residues. CDR3 in DNA: TGCGCCAGCTGTCATAAGGGACAGGGATACCTATACGAGCAGTACTTC. Protein sequence: CASCHKGQGYLYEQYF.

The chain links TRBV12-3 or TRBV12-4 to TRBJ1-1; 7 bases align to TRBD1. The CDR3 consists of 13 residues. Trimming took 6 bases from V and 3 from J; bases not matched to a gene: 4. The CDR3 sequence is CASRLTGYTEAFF. The CDR3, as DNA: TGTGCCAGCAGGCTGACAGGGTACACTGAAGCTTTCTTT.

This chain connects TRBV30 to TRBJ1-3; TRBD1 agrees at 7 bases. J lost 2 bases, V lost 0 bases, and 1 base had no gene match. The CDR3 is 14 residues long. The germline CDR1 and CDR2 sequences are GTSNPN and SVGIG (reference sequence). CDR3 loop: CAWSVTGAGNTIYF. The CDR3, as DNA: TGTGCCTGGAGTGTTACAGGGGCTGGAAACACCATATATTTT.

This sequence joins TRBV9 and TRBJ1-2; 8 positions match TRBD1. J lost 6 bases, V lost 5 bases, and 15 bases had no gene match. The germline CDR1 and CDR2 sequences are SGDLS and YYNGEE. The CDR3 consists of 16 residues. The CDR3 coding sequence is TGTGCCAGCAGATCCCACGACAGGGGTCCGAAGGATGGCTACACCTTC. Protein: CASRSHDRGPKDGYTF.

This clone came up a few times. At the DNA level, this CDR3 is encoded by other sequences in the same sample as well. This chain links TRBV27 with TRBJ2-3; 12 bases match TRBD2. CDR1 is MNHEY and CDR2 is SMNVEV in the germline V gene (reference sequence). V was pared by 5 bases and J by 2 bases, with 2 bases of the junction left unmatched. This CDR3 is 15 amino acids long. CDR3 sequence: CASSRLAGDTDTQYF. The CDR3 DNA is TGTGCCAGCAGTCGACTAGCGGGGGACACAGATACGCAGTATTTT.